What follows are 7 T cell receptor beta chains derived from one specimen sequenced in a study of beta chain features in type 1 diabetes. Sequencing targeted expressed TCRB transcripts, as all isolated RNA had been reverse transcribed. Sequencing was performed with immunoSEQ multiplex PCR; in TCRdb, only in-frame clones are kept and a portion is missing. Here the sample spans around 430,000 clones, about 30% being singletons. Sequencing was performed on naive CD4+ T cells from blood. Every receptor here comes from a man younger than 35 in good health.

In this sample, this clone turned up a few times. Other nucleotide sequences in the sample specify the same CDR3. As DNA, the CDR3 is TGCAGTGCTAGCTCAGAAGAGACCCAGTACTTC. Amino acids: CSASSEETQYF. The chain links TRBV20-1 to TRBJ2-5; no clear D gene. The CDR3 is made up of 11 amino acids. Deletions cut 3 bases from V and 3 bases from J, with 5 bases between. Germline V lookup: CDR1 DFQATT, CDR2 SNEGSKA (reference sequence).

This clone was detected a few times. V and J are TRBV27 and TRBJ2-7, with a weak D call TRBD1 (6 bases). V was trimmed by 8 bases and J by 2 bases, leaving 10 bases between them. CDR1 MNHEY and CDR2 SMNVEV come from the germline V gene (reference sequence). The CDR3 length is 12 residues. Here the CDR3 reads CASGTGTYEQYF. As DNA, the CDR3 is TGTGCCAGCGGCACAGGGACCTACGAGCAGTACTTC.

The chain links TRBV2 to TRBJ2-1; D may be TRBD1 (6 bases). The germline V and J ends were trimmed by 5 bases and 10 bases, with 21 bases remaining between them. This CDR3 is built from 15 residues. Germline V gene sequence: CDR1 SNHLY, CDR2 FYNNEI. CDR3 protein: CASSRITGSGSEQFF. For the CDR3, the DNA is TGTGCCAGCAGTAGGATAACAGGGTCGGGGTCGGAGCAGTTCTTC. The whole variable domain, remainder taken from reference TRBV2 and TRBJ2-1, is EPEVTQTPSHQVTQMGQEVILRCVPISNHLYFYWYRQILGQKVEFLVSFYNNEISEKSEIFDDQFSVERPDGSNFTLKIRSTKLEDSAMYFCASSRITGSGSEQFFGPGTRLTVL.

This chain uses TRBV11-2 with TRBJ2-1, with 9 bases matching TRBD2. Germline V gives CDR1 SGHAT, CDR2 FQNNGV. Germline trimming cut 4 bases from V and 0 bases from J; bases unmatched to any gene: 7. The CDR3 extends over 17 amino acids. CDR3: CASSSRGSGSSYNEQFF. The CDR3 coding sequence is TGTGCCAGCAGCTCCCGGGGTAGCGGGAGCTCCTACAATGAGCAGTTCTTC.

This clone was seen a few times. As DNA, the CDR3 is TGTGCCTGGAGTGTAATCTTGGGAGGTCAGCCCCAGCATTTT. It encodes CAWSVILGGQPQHF. This chain links TRBV30 with TRBJ1-5, with unresolved D. The V and J ends lost 0 bases and 6 bases respectively, with 12 bases between them. The CDR3 consists of 14 residues. Germline V gene data show CDR1 as GTSNPN and CDR2 as SVGIG (reference sequence).

The genes are TRBV5-1 and TRBJ2-1; 9 nucleotides line up with TRBD2. The germline V gene has CDR1 SGHRS and CDR2 YFSETQ. The CDR3 covers 13 residues. Unmatched junction bases numbered 1, after V lost 2 bases and J lost 7 bases. The CDR3 region has the DNA TGCGCCAGCAGCTTCACTAGCGGGAATGAGCAGTTCTTC. Translating it yields CASSFTSGNEQFF.

The chain recombines TRBV29-1 with TRBJ2-3; D gene uncertain. The CDR3 sequence is 14 residues long. Germline V lookup: CDR1 SQVTM, CDR2 ANQGSEA. V lost 0 bases to trimming and J lost 7 bases, with 14 bases between them. This chain's CDR3 is CSVEETQRRNTQYF. CDR3 coding DNA: TGCAGCGTTGAAGAGACCCAGAGAAGGAATACGCAGTATTTT.